The 19 T cell receptor beta chains presented below share a single source sample, sequenced in a study of blood T cell repertoires in COVID-19. Generated by immunoSEQ multiplex PCR, the TCRdb table keeps only in-frame clones and is missing some. The sample holds around 150,000 clones, more than 65% seen once. Sequencing used peripheral blood. These receptors came from a woman of 80 years or more with acute or convalescent COVID-19.

The rearrangement joins TRBV28 to TRBJ1-2, with 8 positions matching TRBD1. The CDR3 consists of 14 residues. Germline CDR1 MDHEN, CDR2 SYDVKM. Trimming at V came to 5 bases and at J to 3 bases, leaving 5 bases not matched to a gene. CDR3 residues: CASSASGGHYGYTF. The CDR3 DNA sequence: TGTGCCAGCAGTGCCTCAGGGGGCCACTATGGCTACACCTTC.

The chain carries TRBV5-5 and TRBJ2-1; 7 bases map to TRBD1. V trimming: 1 base; J trimming: 5 bases; junction bases outside the gene matches: 9. Germline CDR1 SGHKS, CDR2 YYEKEE (reference sequence). CDR3 length: 16 amino acids. The DNA for the CDR3 is TGTGCCAGCAGCTTGATCCGGGACAGTCTTAACAATGAGCAGTTCTTC. It codes for CASSLIRDSLNNEQFF.

This chain uses TRBV4-1 with TRBJ2-2; 8 bases match TRBD1. Germline trimming cut 4 bases from V and 5 bases from J; bases unmatched to any gene: 9. Germline CDR1 reads MGHRA; CDR2 reads YSYEKL. The CDR3 spans 16 residues. CDR3 coding DNA: TGCGCCAGCAGCCTAAAAGTGCAGGGGGCGACCGGGGAGCTGTTTTTT. It specifies CASSLKVQGATGELFF.

This rearrangement joins TRBV7-3 to TRBJ1-6; maybe TRBD1 (6 bases). The CDR3 has 14 amino acids. Germline V gene data show CDR1 as SGHTA and CDR2 as FQGTGA. V gave up 5 bases and J gave up 5 bases, with 10 bases separating them. CDR3 protein: CASSLQGDNSPLHF. CDR3 DNA: TGTGCCAGCAGCCTACAGGGAGATAATTCACCCCTCCACTTT.

J is TRBJ1-6 and V is TRBV6-5; D not certain. V was trimmed by 2 bases and J by 6 bases, leaving 14 bases between them. This CDR3 region has 16 residues. CDR1 is MNHEY and CDR2 is SVGAGI in the germline V gene. CDR3 in amino acids: CASSYDSNRANSPLHF. The CDR3 nucleotides read TGTGCCAGCAGTTACGATAGTAACAGAGCTAATTCACCCCTCCACTTT.

This clone was observed a single time. J is TRBJ1-3 and V is TRBV5-1; D perhaps matches TRBD1 (5 bases). The CDR3 length is 17 residues. Germline loops: CDR1 SGHRS, CDR2 YFSETQ. Trimming removed 4 bases from V and 0 bases from J, with 17 bases in between. The CDR3 region is CASSPRGRDRSGNTIYF. The CDR3 DNA follows: TGCGCCAGCAGCCCCCGGGGGAGGGATCGCTCTGGAAACACCATATATTTT.

V and J are TRBV3-1 (or the pseudogene TRBV3-2) and TRBJ1-5; tentative D call: TRBD1 (6 bases). The V gene's germline CDR1 is LGHDT and CDR2 YNNKEL (reference sequence). The CDR3 spans 14 residues. Trimming took off 8 bases at V and 6 bases at J, with 17 bases between the two ends. For the CDR3, the DNA is TGTGCCAGCGGCCTGGTGGGGGCCGGTCAGCCCCAGCATTTT. Translating it yields CASGLVGAGQPQHF.

The rearrangement joins TRBV27 to TRBJ2-5; no firm D call. Germline V gene sequence: CDR1 MNHEY, CDR2 SMNVEV (reference sequence). The V end was cut by 4 bases, the J end by 2 bases, with 14 bases between. CDR3 length: 15 residues. The CDR3: CASSSPGTEQETQYF. The CDR3, as DNA: TGTGCCAGCAGTTCCCCCGGCACAGAGCAAGAGACCCAGTACTTC.

The CDR3 here is CASSGGQFYGYTF. The CDR3 bases are TGTGCCAGCAGCGGGGGACAGTTCTATGGCTACACCTTC. V usage is TRBV11-2 and J usage is TRBJ1-2, with 7 bases fitting TRBD1. Germline trimming cut 5 bases from V and 4 bases from J; bases unmatched to any gene: 4. This CDR3 region has 13 residues. Germline lookup yields CDR1 SGHAT and CDR2 FQNNGV. The whole variable domain, filled in from reference TRBV11-2 and TRBJ1-2, reads EAGVAQSPRYKIIEKRQSVAFWCNPISGHATLYWYQQILGQGPKLLIQFQNNGVVDDSQLPKDRFSAERLKGVDSTLKIQPAKLEDSAVYLCASSGGQFYGYTFGSGTRLTVV.

This chain uses TRBV19 with TRBJ2-7; perhaps TRBD1 as D (5 bases). The germline gives CDR1 LNHDA, CDR2 SQIVND (reference sequence). Deletions cut 9 bases from V and 2 bases from J, with 20 bases between. This CDR3 contains 15 residues. CDR3 amino acids: CARRAETVTTYEQYF. The DNA for the CDR3 is TGTGCCAGAAGGGCCGAGACAGTGACAACCTACGAGCAGTACTTC.

This clone came up once. The chain links TRBV2 to TRBJ2-1; tentative D call: TRBD1 (6 bases). The CDR3 extends over 15 amino acids. The germline V gene has CDR1 SNHLY and CDR2 FYNNEI. V gave up 6 bases and J gave up 8 bases, with 20 bases separating them. The CDR3 sequence: CASSLGALGGHEQFF. Written as DNA, the CDR3 is TGTGCCAGCAGCCTCGGAGCGTTAGGGGGACATGAGCAGTTCTTC.

This chain links TRBV11-2 with TRBJ2-3, with D perhaps TRBD1 (6 bases). CDR3 length: 16 amino acids. Germline assignment: CDR1 SGHAT and CDR2 FQNNGV. V lost 1 base and J 1 base, leaving 12 bases between the germline ends. The CDR3 is CASSLVNRQGTDTQYF. The DNA for the CDR3 is TGTGCCAGCAGCTTAGTGAACCGACAGGGCACAGATACGCAGTATTTT.

The V call is TRBV7-9, the J call TRBJ2-1; perhaps TRBD2 as D (6 bases). Germline V CDR1 and CDR2: SEHNR, FQNEAQ (reference sequence). The V end lost 5 bases, the J end lost 3 bases, and 14 bases lay between the germline ends. CDR3 length equals 15 residues. The CDR3 is CASSPPRLVYNEQFF. The DNA of the CDR3 is TGTGCCAGCAGCCCACCGCGACTAGTCTACAATGAGCAGTTCTTC.

Only a few counts were recorded for this clone. J is TRBJ1-2 and V is TRBV7-8, with a tentative D call TRBD1 (6 bases). V was shortened by 5 bases and J by 6 bases, with 13 bases between the two germline ends. This CDR3 spans 13 amino acids. Germline CDR1 reads SGHVS; CDR2 reads FQNEAQ. CDR3 sequence reads: CASSLNRVNGYTF. The CDR3 nucleotides read TGTGCCAGCAGCCTAAACAGGGTCAATGGCTACACCTTC.

The chain has TRBV4-1 and TRBJ1-1; the D gene is possibly TRBD1 (5 bases). V was cut by 4 bases and J by 0 bases, with 15 bases left in between. The germline gives CDR1 MGHRA, CDR2 YSYEKL. The CDR3 covers 16 residues. The CDR3 DNA sequence: TGCGCCAGCAGCCCCAGGGCGCAGTTCATGAACACTGAAGCTTTCTTT. The encoded protein is CASSPRAQFMNTEAFF.

The V call is TRBV6-5, the J call TRBJ1-2; no definite D call. The V end was cut by 3 bases, the J end by 7 bases, with 18 bases between. There are 15 residues in the CDR3. Germline loops: CDR1 MNHEY, CDR2 SVGAGI. CDR3 residues: CASSYGYGSGSGYTF. CDR3 bases: TGTGCCAGCAGTTATGGGTACGGGTCCGGGTCTGGCTACACCTTC.

This chain connects TRBV2 to TRBJ1-6; no clear D gene. The germline V and J ends were trimmed by 7 bases and 7 bases, with 14 bases remaining between them. The germline V gene has CDR1 SNHLY and CDR2 FYNNEI. CDR3 length: 14 amino acids. The CDR3 DNA sequence: TGTGCCAGCAATATGAGGTTTGCAAATTCACCCCTCCACTTT. The encoded protein is CASNMRFANSPLHF.

The chain has TRBV5-1 and TRBJ1-2; TRBD1 matches at 10 bases. The CDR3 sequence is 14 residues long. V was clipped by 6 bases and J by 5 bases; unmatched bases: 7. CDR1 and CDR2 (germline): SGHRS, YFSETQ. DNA of the CDR3: TGCGCCAGCACCTACGGACAGGGGGGGTATGGCTACACCTTC. Amino acid sequence: CASTYGQGGYGYTF.

J is TRBJ1-2 and V is TRBV3-1 (or the pseudogene TRBV3-2); D may be TRBD1 (6 bases). V lost 6 bases and J 4 bases, leaving 15 bases between the germline ends. Germline CDR1 is LGHDT and CDR2 is YNNKEL (reference sequence). This CDR3 comprises 14 residues. CDR3 nucleotides: TGTGCCAGCAGTCGGGGGGCGGTTAGCTATGGCTACACCTTC. It yields the protein CASSRGAVSYGYTF.